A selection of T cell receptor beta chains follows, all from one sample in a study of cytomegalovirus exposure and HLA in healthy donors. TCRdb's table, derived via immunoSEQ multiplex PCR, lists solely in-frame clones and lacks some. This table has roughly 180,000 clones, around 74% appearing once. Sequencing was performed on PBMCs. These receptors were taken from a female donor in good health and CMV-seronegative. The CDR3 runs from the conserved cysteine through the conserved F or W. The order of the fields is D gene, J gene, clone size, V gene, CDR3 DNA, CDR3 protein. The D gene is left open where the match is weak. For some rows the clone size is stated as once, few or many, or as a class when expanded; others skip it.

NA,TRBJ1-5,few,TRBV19,TGTGCCAGTAGAGAGAGCAATCAGCCCCAGCATTTT,CASRESNQPQHF
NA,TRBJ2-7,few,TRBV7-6,TGTGCCAGCAGCTTAGATGACGGACTTACCTACGAGCAGTACTTC,CASSLDDGLTYEQYF
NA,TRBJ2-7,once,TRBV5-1,TGCGCCAGCAGCTCGCACTCCCGCCACGAGCAGTACTTC,CASSSHSRHEQYF
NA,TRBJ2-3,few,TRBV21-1,TGTGCCAGCAGCAAAGTCGCGGGGGGGCCTAAATATACGCAGTATTTT,CASSKVAGGPKYTQYF
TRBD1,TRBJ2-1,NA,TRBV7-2,TGTGCCAGCAGCTTCTCCGGGACAGGGGCCAATGAGCAGTTCTTC,CASSFSGTGANEQFF
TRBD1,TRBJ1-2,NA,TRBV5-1,TGCGCCAGCAGCTTGGAGCTACCCGGGACAGCCGGTGATGGCTACACCTTC,CASSLELPGTAGDGYTF
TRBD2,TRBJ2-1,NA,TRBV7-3,TGTGCCAGCAGCTTAACGGCGGGGGGGGGATACAATGAGCAGTTCTTC,CASSLTAGGGYNEQFF
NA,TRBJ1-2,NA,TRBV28,TGTGCCAGCCGACTTTCGGGCTATGGCTACACCTTC,CASRLSGYGYTF
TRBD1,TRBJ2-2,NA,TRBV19,TGTGCCAGTAGTCTTGGGACAGTTTTCACCGGGGAGCTGTTTTTT,CASSLGTVFTGELFF
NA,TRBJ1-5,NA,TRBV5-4,TGTGCCAGCAGCTTGGCCGGGAGTAATCAGCCCCAGCATTTT,CASSLAGSNQPQHF
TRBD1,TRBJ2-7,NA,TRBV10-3,TGTGCCATCCAGGGACAGGAGGCCTACGAGCAGTACTTC,CAIQGQEAYEQYF
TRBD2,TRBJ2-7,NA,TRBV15,TGTGCCACCAGCAGAGGGACTAGCGTCTCCTACGAGCAGTACTTC,CATSRGTSVSYEQYF
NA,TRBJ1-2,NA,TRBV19,TGTGCCAGTAGCCTGGACCGTCAAGGGGCCTACACCTTC,CASSLDRQGAYTF
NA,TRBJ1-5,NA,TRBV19,TGTGCCAGTAGTATAGATCGAGAACAGCCCCAGCATTTT,CASSIDREQPQHF
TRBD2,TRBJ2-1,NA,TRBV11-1,TGTGCCAGCAGCCCCCAGCGGGGGGTCTACAATGAGCAGTTCTTC,CASSPQRGVYNEQFF
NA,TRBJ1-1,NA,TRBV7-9,TGTGCCAGCAGCTTAGCGCTAATGCCGGACAGAAAGGTGAACACTGAAGCTTTCTTT,CASSLALMPDRKVNTEAFF
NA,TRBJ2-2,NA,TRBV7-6,TGTGCCAGCAGCTTAGCCGGAGGTGTAGCCGGGGAGCTGTTTTTT,CASSLAGGVAGELFF
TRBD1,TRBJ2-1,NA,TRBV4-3,TGCGCCAGCAGCCAAGCCCAAACAGGGGGCTCTGAGCAGTTCTTC,CASSQAQTGGSEQFF
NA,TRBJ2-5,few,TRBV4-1,TGCGCCAGCAGCCAAGACCTTAAACTCCAAGAGACCCAGTACTTC,CASSQDLKLQETQYF
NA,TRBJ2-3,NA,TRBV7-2,TGTGCCAGCAGCTTAGATACTTTCCGGAGGGCTGATACGCAGTATTTT,CASSLDTFRRADTQYF
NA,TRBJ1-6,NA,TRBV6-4,TGTGCCAGCAGTGAATGGGGGGGCTCACCCCTCCACTTT,CASSEWGGSPLHF
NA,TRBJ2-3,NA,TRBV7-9,TGTGCCAGCAGAAGGCAGGGTGGCACAGATACGCAGTATTTT,CASRRQGGTDTQYF
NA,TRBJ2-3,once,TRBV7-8,TGTGCCAGCAGCTTAGCGGCGGAATGGGCAGATACGCAGTATTTT,CASSLAAEWADTQYF
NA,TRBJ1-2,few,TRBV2,TGTGCCAGCATCTTCAATGGAGGGAACTATGGCTACACCTTC,CASIFNGGNYGYTF
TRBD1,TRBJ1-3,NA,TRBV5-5,TGTGCCAGCAGCCCCGGGACAGGGGTAGGGAACACCATATATTTT,CASSPGTGVGNTIYF
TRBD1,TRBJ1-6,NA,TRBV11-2,TGTGCCAGCAGCTTCCGCACCGAGGGGGCGGGTTCACCCCTCCACTTT,CASSFRTEGAGSPLHF
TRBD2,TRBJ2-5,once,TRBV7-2,TGTGCCAGCAGCCTCCAGCGGGGGCAAGAGACCCAGTACTTC,CASSLQRGQETQYF
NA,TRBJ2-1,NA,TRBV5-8,TGTGCCAGCAGCTTGGCGGACTCCCTGTTTTCCAATGAGCAGTTCTTC,CASSLADSLFSNEQFF
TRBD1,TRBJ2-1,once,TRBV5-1,TGCGCCAGCAGCTTACAGACAGGGAACAATGAGCAGTTCTTC,CASSLQTGNNEQFF
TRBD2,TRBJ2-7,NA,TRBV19,TGTGCCAGTAGTCGGGCTAGCGGGAGAAATGTGCAGTACTTC,CASSRASGRNVQYF
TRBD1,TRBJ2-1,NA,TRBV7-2,TGTGCCAGCAGCTCCCAACCCGGGACAGGGTCCTACAATGAGCAGTTCTTC,CASSSQPGTGSYNEQFF
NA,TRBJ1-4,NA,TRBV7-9,TGTGCCAGCAGCTCCACGGTTAATGAAAAACTGTTTTTT,CASSSTVNEKLFF
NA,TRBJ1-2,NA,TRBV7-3,TGTGCCAGCAACCGGGACACGTGTGGCTACACCTTC,CASNRDTCGYTF
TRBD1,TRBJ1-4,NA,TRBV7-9,TGTGCCAGCAGCCGACAGGGAACTAATGAAAAACTGTTTTTT,CASSRQGTNEKLFF
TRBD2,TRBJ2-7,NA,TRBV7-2,TGTGCCAGCAGCCTCGGGACTAGCAGAAACCCCTACGAGCAGTACTTC,CASSLGTSRNPYEQYF
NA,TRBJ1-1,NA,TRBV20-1,TGCAGTGCCCCTAAGGGGAAAGCTTTCTTT,CSAPKGKAFF
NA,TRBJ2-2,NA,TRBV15,TGTGCCACCGGAAGTCGAGGGAACACCGGGGAGCTGTTTTTT,CATGSRGNTGELFF